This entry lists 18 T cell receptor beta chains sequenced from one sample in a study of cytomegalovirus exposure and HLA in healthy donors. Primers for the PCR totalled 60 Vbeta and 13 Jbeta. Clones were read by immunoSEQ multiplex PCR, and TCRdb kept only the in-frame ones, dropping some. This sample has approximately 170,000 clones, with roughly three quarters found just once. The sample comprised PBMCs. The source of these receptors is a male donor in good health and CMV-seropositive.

CDR3 bases: TGTGCCAGCAGCTTAAACAGGGAGGGGGAGACCCAGTACTTC. Translated, it gives CASSLNREGETQYF. The chain is built from TRBV11-2 and TRBJ2-5, with D perhaps matching TRBD2 (7 bases). The length of the CDR3 is 14 residues. Trimming took 2 bases from V and 5 from J, leaving 12 bases between them. Looked up from germline, CDR1 is SGHAT and CDR2 is FQNNGV.

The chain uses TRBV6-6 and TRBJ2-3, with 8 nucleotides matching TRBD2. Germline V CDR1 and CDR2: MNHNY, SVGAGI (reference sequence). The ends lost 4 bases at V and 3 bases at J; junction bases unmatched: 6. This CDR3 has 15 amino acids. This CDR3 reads CASSFQGLGTDTQYF. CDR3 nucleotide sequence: TGTGCCAGCAGTTTTCAGGGACTAGGTACAGATACGCAGTATTTT.

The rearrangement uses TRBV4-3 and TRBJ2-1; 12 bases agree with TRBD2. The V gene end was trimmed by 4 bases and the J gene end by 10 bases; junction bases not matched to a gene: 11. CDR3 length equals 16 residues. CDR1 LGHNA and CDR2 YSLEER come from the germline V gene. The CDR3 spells CASSPSRGTSGGEQFF. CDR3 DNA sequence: TGCGCCAGCAGCCCTTCGAGGGGAACTAGCGGGGGGGAGCAGTTCTTC.

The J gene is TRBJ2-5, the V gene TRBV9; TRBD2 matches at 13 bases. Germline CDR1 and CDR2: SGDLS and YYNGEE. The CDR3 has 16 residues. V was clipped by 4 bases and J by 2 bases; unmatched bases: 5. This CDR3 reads CASSQGGLAGQETQYF. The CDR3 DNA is TGTGCCAGCAGCCAAGGGGGACTAGCGGGACAAGAGACCCAGTACTTC.

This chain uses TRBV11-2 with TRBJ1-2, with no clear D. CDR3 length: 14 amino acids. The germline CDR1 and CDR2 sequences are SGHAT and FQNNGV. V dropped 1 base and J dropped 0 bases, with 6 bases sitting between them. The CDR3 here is CASSLAGTNYGYTF. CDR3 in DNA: TGTGCCAGCAGCTTAGCGGGGACTAACTATGGCTACACCTTC.

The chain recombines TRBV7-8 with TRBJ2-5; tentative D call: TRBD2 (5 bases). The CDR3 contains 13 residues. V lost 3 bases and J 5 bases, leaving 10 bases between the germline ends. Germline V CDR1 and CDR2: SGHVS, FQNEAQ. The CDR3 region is CASSFLASETQYF. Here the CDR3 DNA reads TGTGCCAGCAGCTTTTTAGCGTCGGAGACCCAGTACTTC. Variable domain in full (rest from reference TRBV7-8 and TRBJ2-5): GAGVSQSPRYKVAKRGQDVALRCDPISGHVSLFWYQQALGQGPEFLTYFQNEAQLDKSGLPSDRFFAERPEGSVSTLKIQRTQQEDSAVYLCASSFLASETQYFGPGTRLLVL.

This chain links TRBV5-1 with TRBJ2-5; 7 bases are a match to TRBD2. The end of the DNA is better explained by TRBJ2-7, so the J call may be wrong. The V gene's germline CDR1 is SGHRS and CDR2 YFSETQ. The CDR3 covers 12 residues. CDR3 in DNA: TGCGCCAGCAGGGGGGAGGGATACGAGCAGTACTTC. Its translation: CASRGEGYEQYF.

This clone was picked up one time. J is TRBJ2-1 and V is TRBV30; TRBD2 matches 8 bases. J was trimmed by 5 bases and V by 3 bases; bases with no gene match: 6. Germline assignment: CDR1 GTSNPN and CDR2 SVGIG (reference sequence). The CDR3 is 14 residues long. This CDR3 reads CAWRAGLENNEQFF. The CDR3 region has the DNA TGTGCCTGGAGGGCGGGACTAGAAAACAATGAGCAGTTCTTC. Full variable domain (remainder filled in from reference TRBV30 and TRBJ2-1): SQTIHQWPATLVQPVGSPLSLECTVEGTSNPNLYWYRQAAGRGLQLLFYSVGIGQISSEVPQNLSASRPQDRQFILSSKKLLLSDSGFYLCAWRAGLENNEQFFGPGTRLTVL.

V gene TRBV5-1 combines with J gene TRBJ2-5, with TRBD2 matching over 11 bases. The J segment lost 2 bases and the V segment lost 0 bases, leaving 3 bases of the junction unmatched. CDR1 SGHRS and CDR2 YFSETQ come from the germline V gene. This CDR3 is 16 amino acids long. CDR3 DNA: TGCGCCAGCAGCTTGGACTCTAGCGGGGGGCAAGAGACCCAGTACTTC. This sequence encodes CASSLDSSGGQETQYF.

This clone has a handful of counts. CDR3 sequence reads: CASTLGSGEGSYNEQFF. Written as DNA, the CDR3 is TGTGCCAGCACCTTGGGCAGCGGGGAGGGGTCCTACAATGAGCAGTTCTTC. The gene calls are TRBV27 and TRBJ2-1; TRBD2 matches at 7 bases. J was trimmed by 1 base and V by 7 bases; bases with no gene match: 13. Germline assignment: CDR1 MNHEY and CDR2 SMNVEV (reference sequence). The CDR3 spans 17 residues.

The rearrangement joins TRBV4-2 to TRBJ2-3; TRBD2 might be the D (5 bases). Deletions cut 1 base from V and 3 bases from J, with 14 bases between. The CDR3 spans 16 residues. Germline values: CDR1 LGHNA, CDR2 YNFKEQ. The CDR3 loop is CASSQAPGVRTDTQYF. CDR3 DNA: TGTGCCAGCAGCCAAGCCCCCGGGGTGAGGACAGATACGCAGTATTTT.

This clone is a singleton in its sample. For the CDR3, the DNA is TGTGCCAGCAGCGTCCCCCGGGAACATATGTTCAATGAGCAGTTCTTC. This gives the protein CASSVPREHMFNEQFF. J is TRBJ2-1 and V is TRBV7-9; tentative D call: TRBD2 (5 bases). V dropped 5 bases and J dropped 6 bases, with 20 bases sitting between them. Germline V gives CDR1 SEHNR, CDR2 FQNEAQ (reference sequence). The CDR3 totals 16 residues.

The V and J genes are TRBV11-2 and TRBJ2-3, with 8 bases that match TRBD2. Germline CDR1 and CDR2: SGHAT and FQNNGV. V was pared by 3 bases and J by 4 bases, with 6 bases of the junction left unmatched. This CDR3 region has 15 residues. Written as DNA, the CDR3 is TGTGCCAGCAGCTTGGTCGGGGGGGCACCAGATACGCAGTATTTT. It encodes CASSLVGGAPDTQYF.

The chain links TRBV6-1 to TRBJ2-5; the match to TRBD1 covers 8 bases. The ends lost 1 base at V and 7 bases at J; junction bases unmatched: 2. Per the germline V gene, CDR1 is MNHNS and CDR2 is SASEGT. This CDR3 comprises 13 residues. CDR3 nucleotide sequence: TGTGCCAGCAGTGAAGGGACAGGGATGACCCAGTACTTC. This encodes CASSEGTGMTQYF.

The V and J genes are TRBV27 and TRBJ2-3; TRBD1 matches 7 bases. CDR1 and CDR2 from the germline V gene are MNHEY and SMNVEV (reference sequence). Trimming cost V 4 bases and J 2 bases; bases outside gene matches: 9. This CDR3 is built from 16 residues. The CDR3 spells CASSSGPGGSTDTQYF. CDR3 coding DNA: TGTGCCAGCAGTTCGGGGCCAGGGGGTTCCACAGATACGCAGTATTTT.

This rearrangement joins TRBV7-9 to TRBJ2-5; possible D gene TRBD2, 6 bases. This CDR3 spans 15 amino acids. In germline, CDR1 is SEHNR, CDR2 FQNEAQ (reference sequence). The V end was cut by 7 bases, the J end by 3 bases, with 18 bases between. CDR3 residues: CASTPSRDSEETQYF. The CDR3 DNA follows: TGTGCCAGCACCCCTTCCCGGGACTCTGAAGAGACCCAGTACTTC. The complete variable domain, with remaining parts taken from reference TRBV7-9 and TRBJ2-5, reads DTGVSQNPRHKITKRGQNVTFRCDPISEHNRLYWYRQTLGQGPEFLTYFQNEAQLEKSRLLSDRFSAERPKGSFSTLEIQRTEQGDSAMYLCASTPSRDSEETQYFGPGTRLLVL.

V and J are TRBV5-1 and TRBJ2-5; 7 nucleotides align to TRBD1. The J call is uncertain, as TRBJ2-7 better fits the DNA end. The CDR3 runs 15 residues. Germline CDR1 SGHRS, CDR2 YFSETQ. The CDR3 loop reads CASSLGSGQYYEQYF. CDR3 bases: TGCGCCAGCAGCTTGGGATCGGGACAGTACTACGAGCAGTACTTC.

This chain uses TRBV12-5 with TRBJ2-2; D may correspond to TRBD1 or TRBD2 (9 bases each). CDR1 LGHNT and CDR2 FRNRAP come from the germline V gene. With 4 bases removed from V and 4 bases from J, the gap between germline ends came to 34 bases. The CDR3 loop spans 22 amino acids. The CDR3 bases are TGTGCTAGTGGTTCACCGGGACAGGGTTATGGCGGGCTAGCGGGGCCCACCGGGGAGCTGTTTTTT. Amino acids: CASGSPGQGYGGLAGPTGELFF.